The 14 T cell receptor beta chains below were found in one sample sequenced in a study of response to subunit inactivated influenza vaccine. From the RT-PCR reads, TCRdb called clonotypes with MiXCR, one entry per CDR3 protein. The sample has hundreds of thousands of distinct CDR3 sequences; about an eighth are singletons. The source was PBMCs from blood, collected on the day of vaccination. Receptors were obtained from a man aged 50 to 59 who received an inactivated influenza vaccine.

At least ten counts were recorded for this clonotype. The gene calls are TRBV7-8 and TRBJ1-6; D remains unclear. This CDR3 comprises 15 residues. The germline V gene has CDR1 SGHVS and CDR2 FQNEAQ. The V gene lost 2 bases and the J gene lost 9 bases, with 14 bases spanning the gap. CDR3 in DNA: TGTGCCAGCAGCTTATCTCGGCAGCGGGGTTCACCCCTCCACTTT. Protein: CASSLSRQRGSPLHF.

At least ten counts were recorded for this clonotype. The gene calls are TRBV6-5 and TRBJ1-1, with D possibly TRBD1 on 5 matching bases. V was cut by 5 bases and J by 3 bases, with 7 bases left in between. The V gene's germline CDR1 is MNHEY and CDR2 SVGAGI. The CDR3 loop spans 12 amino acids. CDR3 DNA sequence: TGTGCCAGCAGTCGCAGGGACACTGAAGCTTTCTTT. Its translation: CASSRRDTEAFF.

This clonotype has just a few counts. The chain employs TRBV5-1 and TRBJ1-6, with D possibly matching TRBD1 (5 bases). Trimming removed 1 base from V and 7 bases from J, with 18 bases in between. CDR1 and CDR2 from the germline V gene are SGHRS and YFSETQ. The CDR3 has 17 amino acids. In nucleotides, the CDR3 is TGCGCCAGCAGCTTGATTGCCCTTGGGGGTCGGAATTCACCCCTCCACTTT. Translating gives CASSLIALGGRNSPLHF.

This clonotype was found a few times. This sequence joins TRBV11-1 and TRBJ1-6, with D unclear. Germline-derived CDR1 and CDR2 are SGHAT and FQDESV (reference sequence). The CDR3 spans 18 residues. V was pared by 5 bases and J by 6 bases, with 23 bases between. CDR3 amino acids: CASSLSHLGWKGNSPLHF. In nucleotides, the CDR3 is TGTGCCAGCAGCCTATCCCACCTAGGATGGAAGGGTAATTCACCCCTCCACTTT.

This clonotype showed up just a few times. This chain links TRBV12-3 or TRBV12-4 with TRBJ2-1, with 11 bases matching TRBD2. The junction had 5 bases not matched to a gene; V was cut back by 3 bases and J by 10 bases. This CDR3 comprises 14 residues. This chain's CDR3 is CASSFSGGAPEQFF. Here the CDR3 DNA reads TGTGCCAGCAGTTTTAGCGGGGGGGCCCCCGAGCAGTTCTTC.

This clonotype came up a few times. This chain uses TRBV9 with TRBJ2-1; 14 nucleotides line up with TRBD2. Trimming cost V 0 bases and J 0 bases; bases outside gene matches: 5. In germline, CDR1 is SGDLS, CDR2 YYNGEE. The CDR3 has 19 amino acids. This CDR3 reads CASSVGTSGGLSSYNEQFF. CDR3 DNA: TGTGCCAGCAGCGTAGGGACTAGCGGGGGGCTGAGCTCCTACAATGAGCAGTTCTTC.

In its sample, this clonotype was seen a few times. The CDR3 here is CASSFHTQETQYF. The CDR3, as DNA: TGTGCCAGCAGTTTCCACACGCAAGAGACCCAGTACTTC. V is TRBV12-3 or TRBV12-4 and J is TRBJ2-5; D is uncertain. The CDR3 spans 13 residues. Trimming pared 3 bases from V and 2 bases from J, leaving 7 bases between.

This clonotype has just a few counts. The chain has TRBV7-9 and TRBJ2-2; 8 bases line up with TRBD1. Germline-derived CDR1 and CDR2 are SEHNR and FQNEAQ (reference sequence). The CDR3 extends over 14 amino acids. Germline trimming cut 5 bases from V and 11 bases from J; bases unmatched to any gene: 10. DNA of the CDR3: TGTGCCAGCAGCCCGGGACAGGCGTCAGTAGAGCTGTTTTTT. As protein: CASSPGQASVELFF.

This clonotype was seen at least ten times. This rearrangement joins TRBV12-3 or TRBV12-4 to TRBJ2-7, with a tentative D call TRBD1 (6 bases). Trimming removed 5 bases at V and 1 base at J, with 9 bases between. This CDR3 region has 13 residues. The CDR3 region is CASSADRSYEQYF. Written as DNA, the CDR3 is TGTGCCAGCAGTGCGGACAGATCCTACGAGCAGTACTTC.

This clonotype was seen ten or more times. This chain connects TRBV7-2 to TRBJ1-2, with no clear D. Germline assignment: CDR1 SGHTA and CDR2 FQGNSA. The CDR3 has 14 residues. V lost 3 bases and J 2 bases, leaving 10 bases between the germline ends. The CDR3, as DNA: TGTGCCAGCAGCTTGGGCAGCCTGAACTATGGCTACACCTTC. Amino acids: CASSLGSLNYGYTF.

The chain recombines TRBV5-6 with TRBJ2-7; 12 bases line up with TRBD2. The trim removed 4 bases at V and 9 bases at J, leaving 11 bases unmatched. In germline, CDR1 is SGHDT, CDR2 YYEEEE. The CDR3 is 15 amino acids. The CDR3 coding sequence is TGTGCCAGCAGCCCCGGACTAGCGGGGTATGACGGGCAGTACTTC. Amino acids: CASSPGLAGYDGQYF.

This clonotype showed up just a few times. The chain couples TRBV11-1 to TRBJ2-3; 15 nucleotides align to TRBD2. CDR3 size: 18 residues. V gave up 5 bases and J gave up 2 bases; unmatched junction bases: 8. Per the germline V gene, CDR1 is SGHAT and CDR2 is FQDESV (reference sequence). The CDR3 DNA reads TGTGCCAGCAGCCGGGGGACTAGCGGGGGGCCGAACACAGATACGCAGTATTTT. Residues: CASSRGTSGGPNTDTQYF.

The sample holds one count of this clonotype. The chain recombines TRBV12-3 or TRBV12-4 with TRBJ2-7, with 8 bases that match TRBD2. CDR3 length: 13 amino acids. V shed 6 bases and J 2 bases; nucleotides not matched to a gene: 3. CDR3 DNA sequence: TGTGCCAGCAGACTAGCGGCGACCTACGAGCAGTACTTC. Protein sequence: CASRLAATYEQYF.

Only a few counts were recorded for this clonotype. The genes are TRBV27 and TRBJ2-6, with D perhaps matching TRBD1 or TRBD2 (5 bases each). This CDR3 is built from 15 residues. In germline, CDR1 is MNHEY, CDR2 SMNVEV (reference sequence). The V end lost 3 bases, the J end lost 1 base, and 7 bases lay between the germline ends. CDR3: CASSFWGSGANVLTF. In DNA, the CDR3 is TGTGCCAGCAGTTTTTGGGGGTCTGGGGCCAACGTCCTGACTTTC.